The following is a TCR beta chain sequence with its context. The target antigen is unknown. A junction boundary mismatches the germline segment, possibly from a read error. These data originate in a study of identical twins. Study-wide results and caveats: Insertions were reduced in abundant cord blood beta clonotypes but not in memory repertoires. Recombination models fit unrelated individuals' TCR alpha sharing but underestimated twins'.

Germline V gives CDR1 DFQATT, CDR2 SNEGSKA (reference sequence). This CDR3 has 15 residues. From the 5' RACE reads, TCRdb called clonotypes with MiXCR, one entry per CDR3 protein. Counted here are some 660,000 distinct CDR3 sequences, 8% to 9% occurring once; the ten biggest clones make up around 0.98%. Healthy Caucasians provided all donations. A further study also used this sample, focusing on yellow fever vaccine responses in identical twins.

The chain recombines TRBV20-1 with TRBJ1-2; the match to TRBD1 covers 8 bases. The sequenced sample was PBMCs. This TCR derives from a woman under 30 in good health. The chain's CDR3 is CSARGQGRINYGHTF. In DNA form, the CDR3 reads TGCAGTGCTAGAGGACAGGGGAGAATTAACTATGGCCACACCTTC.